The following is a T cell receptor (beta chain) sequence with its context. This CDR3 comprises 16 residues. Losses at the gene ends were 3 bases for V and 7 bases for J; bases not matched to a gene: 14. TCRdb re-derived calls from the RT-PCR reads in MiXCR, one entry per CDR3 protein. The table shows some 150,000 distinct CDR3 sequences, with about two fifths occurring only once. These data come from a study of patients and donors after allogeneic stem cell transplantation. This sequence originates from a human donor who was either an allogeneic HSCT recipient or a stem cell or donor lymphocyte infusion donor (not recorded which). It is not recorded whose cells these are; they may come from a transplant donor. The chain carries TRBV12-3 or TRBV12-4 and TRBJ1-2; 7 bases are shared with TRBD1. Sequences were obtained from blood, either unsorted or a sorted T cell fraction (not recorded which). CDR3 sequence (DNA): TGTGCCAGCAGTTTGTCAGGGGGGCTTCTTATCAGTGGCTACACCTTC. Its protein product is CASSLSGGLLISGYTF.